This TCR beta chain was identified in a study of blood T cell repertoires in COVID-19. About the research overall: The United States, Italy and Spain were the sources of the acute and convalescent COVID-19 samples.

This CDR3 comprises 14 residues. V was clipped by 0 bases and J by 7 bases, with 10 bases between them. In germline, CDR1 is MNHEY, CDR2 SVGAGI. Some clones are missing from TCRdb's copy, which holds only in-frame ones; the method was immunoSEQ multiplex PCR. The sample has approximately 130,000 clones; 85% are singletons. The sequencing sample was made of peripheral blood. The TCR was taken from a human donor in a cohort sampled during active COVID-19. The rearrangement uses TRBV6-5 and TRBJ2-1, with a tentative D call TRBD2 (5 bases). Written as DNA, the CDR3 is TGTGCCAGCAGTTACTCTACTAGTCTTAATGAGCAGTTCTTC. Protein product: CASSYSTSLNEQFF.